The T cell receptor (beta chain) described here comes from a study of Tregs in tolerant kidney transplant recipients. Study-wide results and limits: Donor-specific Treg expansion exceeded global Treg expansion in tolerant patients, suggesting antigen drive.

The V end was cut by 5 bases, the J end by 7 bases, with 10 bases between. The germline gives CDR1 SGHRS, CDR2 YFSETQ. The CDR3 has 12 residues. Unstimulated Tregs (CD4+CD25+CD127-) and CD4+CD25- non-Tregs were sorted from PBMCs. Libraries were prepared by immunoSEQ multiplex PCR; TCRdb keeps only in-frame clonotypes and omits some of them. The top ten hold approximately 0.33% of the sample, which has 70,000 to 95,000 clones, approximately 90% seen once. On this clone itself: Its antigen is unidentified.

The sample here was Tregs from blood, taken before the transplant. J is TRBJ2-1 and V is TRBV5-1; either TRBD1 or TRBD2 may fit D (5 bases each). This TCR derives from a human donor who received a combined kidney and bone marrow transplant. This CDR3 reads CASSGWGNEQFF. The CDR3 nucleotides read TGCGCCAGCAGTGGGTGGGGGAATGAGCAGTTCTTC.